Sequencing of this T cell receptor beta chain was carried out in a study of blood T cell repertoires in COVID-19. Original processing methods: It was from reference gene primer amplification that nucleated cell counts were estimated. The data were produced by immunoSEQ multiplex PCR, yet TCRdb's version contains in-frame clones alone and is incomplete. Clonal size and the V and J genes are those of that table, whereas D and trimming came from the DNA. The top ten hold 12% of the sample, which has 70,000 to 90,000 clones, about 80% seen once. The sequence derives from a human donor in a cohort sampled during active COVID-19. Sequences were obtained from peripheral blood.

The CDR3 region has the DNA TGCGCCAGCAGTGAGTACAGGGACTATGGCTACACCTTC. Its protein product is CASSEYRDYGYTF. V gene TRBV10-1 combines with J gene TRBJ1-2; D may be TRBD1 (6 bases). The CDR3 has 13 residues. V lost 1 base and J 3 bases, leaving 6 bases between the germline ends. Germline values: CDR1 WNHNN, CDR2 SYGVQD (reference sequence).